This T cell receptor beta chain originates from a study of T-cell memory formation after mild COVID-19 (dated by TCRdb to about 2021). With regard to the full study: TCR sequence clusters from the two donors were found to be largely donor specific. The cohort comprised two young, previously healthy adult volunteers, one female and one male. T-cell clones expanding and contracting after mild COVID-19 in two donors were tracked by longitudinal TCRalpha and TCRbeta repertoire sequencing.

Germline trimming amounts to 4 bases on V and 0 bases on J, with 19 as the count of junction bases outside the gene matches. Including the terminal cysteine and phenylalanine, the CDR3 comprises 19 residues. Only the CDR3 portion is preserved as DNA: 57 bases, with reading frame beginning at the first base. CDR1 and CDR2 were assigned from the germline V gene (reference sequence) as DFQATT and SNEGSKA. Paper-wide results and their limitations: Some responding clones were detected in pre-infection memory, which suggested that pre-existing cross-reactive memory T cells had joined the SARS-CoV-2 response. Contracting CD4+ clones appeared mostly in the CM and EM memory subsets, whereas CD8+ clones were enriched in EMRA. Clones contracting from day 15 to 85 had balanced CD4/CD8 phenotypes, while a second wave expanding from day 15 to 37 was biased towards CD4+. The second-wave clones that peaked on day 37 were not confirmed to be SARS-CoV-2 specific. The study covered only a couple of mild cases, and larger cohorts including severe cases with pre-infection samples were considered necessary.

TCRdb lists the instrument as Illumina NovaSeq 6000. TCRalpha and TCRbeta cDNA libraries were built by 5'RACE with constant-segment primers, adding sample barcodes and unique molecular identifiers. Trizol reagent was used to extract RNA from every sample. Amplification of the libraries took two PCR steps, and the second step added a second sample barcode plus Illumina TruSeq adapters. Sequencing of the libraries was done on an Illumina NovaSeq, producing 2 x 150 bp paired-end reads. The authors' pipeline ran thus. The reads were demultiplexed and collapsed into UMI-guided consensus sequences using migec v1.2.7. With mixcr v2.1.11, UMI consensuses were aligned to TRA and TRB V and J templates and assembled into clonotypes. A clonotype was counted as expanded or contracted only when both edgeR and NoisET called the clonotype significant, with the noise models trained on biological replicates. For edgeR calls, a false discovery rate-adjusted p below 0.01 and a log2 fold-change threshold of 1 were applied. As an exploratory analysis of dynamics, PCA with hierarchical clustering was applied to max-normalized trajectories of the 1000 most abundant clonotypes. Each responding clone was given a CD4 or CD8 phenotype based on the CD4+ and CD8+ repertoires, which had been sequenced separately. TCRdb trimmed the raw reads at Q25, called clones with MiXCR and kept productive beta chains. Identical CDR3 protein sequences are pooled into one entry, listed with their most common genes and DNA. What appears here as the V and J calls and clone size reflects TCRdb's work, not the paper's. For this sample there are roughly 51,000 distinct CDR3 sequences; 7% to 8% appear just once. Roughly 1.5% of the sample lies in the top ten.

Ficoll-Paque density gradient centrifugation was the method used to isolate PBMCs. Note on this clonotype: Its antigen is unknown. No much larger clonotype is one base removed from it; base qualities were not supplied.

The source of this sequence is a young man who had mild COVID-19 (a few samples of this study predate the infection). The sample titles of this study are shuffled in the database, so cell type and time point are left out; the donor was told from shared clones. In this chain, TRBV20-1 is recombined with TRBJ2-5; 8 nucleotides in the junction match TRBD2. Sequenced sample: PBMCs or a T cell subset sorted from them (not recorded which). The CDR3 reads as follows: CSAIGTRADHRPNQETQYF. The nucleotide sequence is TGCAGTGCTATCGGGACTAGGGCCGACCACCGCCCCAACCAAGAGACCCAGTACTTC.